Sequencing of this T cell receptor beta chain was carried out in a study of blood T cell repertoires in COVID-19. Turning to the study itself: The United States, Italy and Spain supplied acute and convalescent COVID-19 samples. T cells, B-cell-depleted T cells, or PBMCs supplied cDNA or gDNA.

Per the original methods: Researchers report that nucleated cell counts were estimated from reference gene primer amplification. Assay: immunoSEQ multiplex PCR; the TCRdb copy retains only in-frame clones and omits some. V and J calls and clone size are copied from that table; D and trimming were computed from the DNA. The sample records some 200,000 clones, about 83% being singletons. The V and J ends lost 3 bases and 4 bases respectively, with 14 bases between them. Germline CDR1 is SQVTM and CDR2 is ANQGSEA. CDR3 length: 14 residues. Cohort assignment relied on participant-reported clinical history.

V and J are TRBV29-1 and TRBJ2-3; D is unresolved. This clonotype was sampled from a woman between 45 and 60 years old who had been exposed to COVID-19. The sample was PBMCs or T cells enriched from blood (not recorded which). CDR3 sequence (DNA): TGCAGCGTTGAGGGCGATTATTCTTCAGATACGCAGTATTTT. It translates to CSVEGDYSSDTQYF.